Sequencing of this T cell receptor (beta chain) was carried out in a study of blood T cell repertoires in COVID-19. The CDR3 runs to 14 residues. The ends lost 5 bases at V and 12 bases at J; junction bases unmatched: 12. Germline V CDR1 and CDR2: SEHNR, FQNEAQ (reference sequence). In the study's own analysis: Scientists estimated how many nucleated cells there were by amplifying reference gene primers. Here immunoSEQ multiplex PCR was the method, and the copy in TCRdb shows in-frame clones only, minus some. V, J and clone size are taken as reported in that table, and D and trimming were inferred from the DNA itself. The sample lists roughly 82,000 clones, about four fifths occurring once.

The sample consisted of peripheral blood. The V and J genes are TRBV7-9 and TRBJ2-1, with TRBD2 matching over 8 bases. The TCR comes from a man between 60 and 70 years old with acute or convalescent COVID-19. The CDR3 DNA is TGTGCCAGCAGCAGCGCACTAGCGGTTAATTGGCAGTTCTTC. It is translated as CASSSALAVNWQFF.